This TCR beta chain was sequenced for a study of cytomegalovirus exposure and HLA in healthy donors. The CDR3 spans 14 residues. CDR1 SQVTM and CDR2 ANQGSEA come from the germline V gene. Comments on this clone: Sequence at one end of the junction differs from germline and may be a read error.

The PCR used 60 Vbeta and 13 Jbeta primers. This table comes from immunoSEQ multiplex PCR, and its TCRdb copy is limited to in-frame clones, with some not included. The table includes 200,000 to 250,000 clones, around 89% detected once. The V and J genes are TRBV29-1 and TRBJ2-5; a weak D match, TRBD1 (6 bases). The TCR was taken from a woman aged 18-29 years in good health and CMV-seronegative. Material: PBMCs. The CDR3 coding sequence is TGCAGCCTTGAAACGGCGGACAGACAAGAGACCCAGTACTTC. Protein product: CSLETADRQETQYF.